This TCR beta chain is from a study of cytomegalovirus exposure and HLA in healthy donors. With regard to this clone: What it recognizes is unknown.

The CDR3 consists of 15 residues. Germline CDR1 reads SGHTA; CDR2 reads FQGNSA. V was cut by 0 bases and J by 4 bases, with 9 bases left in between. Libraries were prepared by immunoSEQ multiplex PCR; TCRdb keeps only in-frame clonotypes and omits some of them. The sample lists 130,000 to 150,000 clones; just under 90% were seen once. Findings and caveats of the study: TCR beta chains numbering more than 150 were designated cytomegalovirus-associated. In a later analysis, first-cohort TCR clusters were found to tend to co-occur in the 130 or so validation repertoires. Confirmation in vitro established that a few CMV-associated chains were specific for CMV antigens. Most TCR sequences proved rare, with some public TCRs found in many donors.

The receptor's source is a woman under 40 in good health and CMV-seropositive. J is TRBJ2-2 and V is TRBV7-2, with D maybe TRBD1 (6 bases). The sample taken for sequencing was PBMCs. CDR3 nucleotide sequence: TGTGCCAGCAGCTTAGCTGGGACACCCACCGGGGAGCTGTTTTTT. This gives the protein CASSLAGTPTGELFF.